This T cell receptor (beta chain) comes out of a study of T cell repertoires in cytomegalovirus infection. Across the study: Public signatures in TCR beta pointed to CMV infection and matching HLA type.

TCRdb independently ran MiXCR on the reads; one entry per CDR3 protein. This table has around 310,000 distinct CDR3 sequences, almost 30% appearing once. Findings and limits, study-wide: What dominated the ex vivo response were HLA-C-restricted CMV-specific TCR beta clonotypes.

V shed 2 bases and J shed 2 bases, with 6 bases lying between them. This CDR3 is 13 amino acids long. Per the germline V gene, CDR1 is SEHNR and CDR2 is FQNEAQ (reference sequence). To note about this clonotype: The antigen is unknown.

The sequences come from cultured PBMCs, collected from culture after CMV antigen stimulation. The clonotype originates from a human donor in good health (CMV status not recorded). Some clones in this sample may be carry-over from other donors' samples. This rearrangement joins TRBV7-9 to TRBJ1-1; D ambiguous. CDR3 DNA sequence: TGTGCCAGCAGCTTACCATCAAACACTGAAGCTTTCTTT. Amino acid sequence: CASSLPSNTEAFF. The full variable domain, completed using reference TRBV7-9 and TRBJ1-1, is DTGVSQNPRHKITKRGQNVTFRCDPISEHNRLYWYRQTLGQGPEFLTYFQNEAQLEKSRLLSDRFSAERPKGSFSTLEIQRTEQGDSAMYLCASSLPSNTEAFFGQGTRLTVV.